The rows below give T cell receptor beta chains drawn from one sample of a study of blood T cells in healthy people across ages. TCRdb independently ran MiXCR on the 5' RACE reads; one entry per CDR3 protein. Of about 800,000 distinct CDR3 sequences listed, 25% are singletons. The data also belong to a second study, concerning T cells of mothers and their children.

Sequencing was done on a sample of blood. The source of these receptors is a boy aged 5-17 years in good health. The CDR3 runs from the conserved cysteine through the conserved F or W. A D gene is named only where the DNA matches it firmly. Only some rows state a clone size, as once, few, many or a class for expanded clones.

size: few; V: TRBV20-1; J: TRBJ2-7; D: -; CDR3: CSARAGYEQYF; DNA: TGCAGTGCTAGAGCAGGCTACGAGCAGTACTTC
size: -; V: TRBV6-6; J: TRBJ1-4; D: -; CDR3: CASSPPRGINEKLFF; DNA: TGTGCCAGCAGCCCGCCAAGAGGAATTAATGAAAAACTGTTTTTT
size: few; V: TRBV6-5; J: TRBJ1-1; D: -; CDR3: CASSRALNTEAFF; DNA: TGTGCCAGCAGTCGGGCACTGAACACTGAAGCTTTCTTT
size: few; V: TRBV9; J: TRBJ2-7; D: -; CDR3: CASSQGSGAGFEQYF; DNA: TGTGCCAGCAGCCAAGGATCAGGGGCGGGGTTCGAGCAGTACTTC
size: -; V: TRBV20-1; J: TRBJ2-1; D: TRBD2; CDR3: CGARELAGVNEQFF; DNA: TGCGGTGCTAGAGAACTAGCGGGAGTTAATGAGCAGTTCTTC
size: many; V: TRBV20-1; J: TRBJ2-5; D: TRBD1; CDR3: CSAKTGGVQETQYF; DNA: TGCAGTGCTAAGACAGGGGGCGTCCAAGAGACCCAGTACTTC
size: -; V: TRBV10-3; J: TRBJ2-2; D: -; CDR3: CAISDQGKGTGELFF; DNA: TGTGCCATCAGTGACCAGGGAAAGGGGACCGGGGAGCTGTTTTTT
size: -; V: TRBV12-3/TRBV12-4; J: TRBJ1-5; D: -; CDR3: CASSSGPYSNQPQHF; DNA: TGTGCCAGCAGTTCGGGACCGTATAGCAATCAGCCCCAGCATTTT
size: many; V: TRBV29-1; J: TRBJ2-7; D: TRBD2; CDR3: CSEPTAGGPHEQYF; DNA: TGCAGCGAGCCCACAGCGGGAGGGCCCCACGAGCAGTACTTC
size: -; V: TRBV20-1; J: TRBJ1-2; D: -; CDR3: CSARDPPPGQGGYTF; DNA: TGCAGTGCTAGAGACCCTCCCCCGGGGCAGGGTGGCTACACCTTC
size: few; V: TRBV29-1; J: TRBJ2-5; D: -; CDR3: CSVDQGIQETQYF; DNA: TGCAGCGTTGATCAGGGAATCCAAGAGACCCAGTACTTC
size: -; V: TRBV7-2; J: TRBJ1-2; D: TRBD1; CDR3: CASSFAGTGAAYGYTF; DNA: TGTGCCAGCAGCTTCGCCGGGACAGGGGCCGCCTATGGCTACACCTTC
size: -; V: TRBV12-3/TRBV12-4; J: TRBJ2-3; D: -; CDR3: CASSLVSTNTQYF; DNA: TGTGCCAGCAGTTTAGTGTCCACTAATACGCAGTATTTT
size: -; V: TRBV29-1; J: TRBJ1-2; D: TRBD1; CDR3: CSTGDSHYGYTF; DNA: TGCAGCACAGGGGACAGCCACTATGGCTACACCTTC
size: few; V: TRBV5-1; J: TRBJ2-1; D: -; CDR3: CASSPPGADSYNEQFF; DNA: TGCGCCAGCAGCCCACCGGGGGCAGACTCCTACAATGAGCAGTTCTTC
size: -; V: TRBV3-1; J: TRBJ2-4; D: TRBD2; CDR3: CASSHGGGAKNIQYF; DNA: TGTGCCAGCAGCCACGGCGGGGGGGCCAAAAACATTCAGTACTTC
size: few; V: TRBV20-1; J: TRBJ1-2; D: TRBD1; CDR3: CSASFTGGYGYTF; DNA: TGCAGTGCTAGCTTTACAGGGGGCTATGGCTACACCTTC